Presented here are 28 T cell receptor beta chains from one specimen sequenced in a study of T cell responses to AZD1222 COVID-19 vaccine. This table comes from immunoSEQ multiplex PCR, and its TCRdb copy is limited to in-frame clones, with some not included. The sample holds some 110,000 clones; over 90% are singletons and the top ten take about 5%. Sequenced material: peripheral blood, taken on day 0 of AZD1222 vaccination. Every receptor here comes from an adult in good health.

This clone has more than one count but fewer than ten. The V gene is TRBV6-4, the J gene TRBJ1-5; 7 positions agree with TRBD1. The CDR3 has 13 amino acids. V gave up 6 bases and J gave up 6 bases; unmatched junction bases: 5. The germline CDR1 and CDR2 sequences are MRHNA and SNTAGT. The CDR3 region has the DNA TGTGCCAGCAGGAGACAGGGATGTCAGCCCCAGCATTTT. Translation gives CASRRQGCQPQHF.

The rearrangement joins TRBV27 to TRBJ1-5, with a possible D match to TRBD1 (5 bases). The CDR3 consists of 14 residues. Germline CDR1 reads MNHEY; CDR2 reads SMNVEV (reference sequence). V dropped 2 bases and J dropped 4 bases, with 9 bases sitting between them. This CDR3 reads CASSLRAGNQPQHF. CDR3 DNA sequence: TGTGCCAGCAGTTTAAGGGCAGGGAATCAGCCCCAGCATTTT.

J is TRBJ2-7 and V is TRBV5-1; D is perhaps TRBD1 or TRBD2 (6 bases each). Per the germline V gene, CDR1 is SGHRS and CDR2 is YFSETQ. This CDR3 has 13 residues. V gave up 2 bases and J gave up 7 bases, with 13 bases separating them. The DNA for the CDR3 is TGCGCCAGCAGCTTTGGTGAGGGGGGTGAGCAGTACTTC. Translated, it gives CASSFGEGGEQYF.

The table lists this clone with a count of one. The chain has TRBV29-1 and TRBJ2-1; 8 positions agree with TRBD1. Germline values: CDR1 SQVTM, CDR2 ANQGSEA. V shed 4 bases, J shed 3 bases, and the junction held 8 bases outside the gene matches. The CDR3 covers 15 residues. In DNA, the CDR3 is TGCAGCGTTGGCAAGGGGACAGGCAACTACAATGAGCAGTTCTTC. Translating it yields CSVGKGTGNYNEQFF.

CDR3 bases: TGTGCCAGTAGTATTGGTTCCGGGGCGGCGGGCGAGCAGTACTTC. It codes for CASSIGSGAAGEQYF. The rearrangement joins TRBV19 to TRBJ2-7, with D perhaps given as TRBD1 or TRBD2 (5 bases each). CDR3 size: 15 residues. Trimming removed 3 bases from V and 6 bases from J, with 18 bases in between. From germline, CDR1 is LNHDA and CDR2 SQIVND (reference sequence).

This clone was counted once. The CDR3 here is CASSQVSGYNEQFF. For the CDR3, the DNA is TGTGCCAGCAGCCAAGTTAGCGGCTACAATGAGCAGTTCTTC. V is TRBV4-2 and J is TRBJ2-1; D may be TRBD2 (6 bases). Looked up from germline, CDR1 is LGHNA and CDR2 is YNFKEQ. The V end was cut by 1 base, the J end by 3 bases, with 7 bases between. This CDR3 contains 14 residues.

Points on this clone: Compared with germline, one end of the junction differs, possibly owing to a read error. As DNA, the CDR3 is TGTGCCAGCAGGGAAGGGGACACTGAAGCTTTCTTT. This codes for CASREGDTEAFF. This chain joins TRBV6-1 and TRBJ1-1; tentatively, D is TRBD1 (5 bases). The V gene's germline CDR1 is MNHNS and CDR2 SASEGT. CDR3 length equals 12 residues.

This rearrangement joins TRBV6-6 to TRBJ1-5; 10 bases are shared with TRBD1. Germline CDR1 is MNHNY and CDR2 is SVGAGI (reference sequence). This CDR3 is built from 15 residues. V gave up 8 bases and J gave up 5 bases; unmatched junction bases: 9. CDR3 region: CASLDRDRGDQPQHF. The CDR3, as DNA: TGTGCCAGCCTGGACCGGGACAGGGGCGATCAGCCCCAGCATTTT.

The chain couples TRBV7-8 to TRBJ2-1, with D perhaps given as TRBD1 or TRBD2 (5 bases each). The CDR3 is 15 residues long. CDR1 and CDR2 from the germline V gene are SGHVS and FQNEAQ. Trimming removed 2 bases from V and 4 bases from J, with 12 bases in between. This CDR3 reads CASSLYGKGYNEQFF. CDR3 DNA sequence: TGTGCCAGCAGCTTATACGGGAAGGGGTACAATGAGCAGTTCTTC. Full variable domain (missing parts from reference TRBV7-8 and TRBJ2-1): GAGVSQSPRYKVAKRGQDVALRCDPISGHVSLFWYQQALGQGPEFLTYFQNEAQLDKSGLPSDRFFAERPEGSVSTLKIQRTQQEDSAVYLCASSLYGKGYNEQFFGPGTRLTVL.

The rearrangement uses TRBV18 and TRBJ1-2, with D unresolved. V lost 0 bases to trimming and J lost 0 bases, with 5 bases between them. CDR1 is KGHSH and CDR2 is LQKENI in the germline V gene. The CDR3 runs 14 residues. The CDR3 coding sequence is TGTGCCAGCTCACCACCGGGGACTAACTATGGCTACACCTTC. Translation gives CASSPPGTNYGYTF.

V and J are TRBV4-1 and TRBJ2-7; 10 nucleotides agree with TRBD2. The trim removed 0 bases at V and 3 bases at J, leaving 11 bases unmatched. This CDR3 comprises 18 residues. Germline assignment: CDR1 MGHRA and CDR2 YSYEKL. The CDR3 loop is CASSQDSRLAGVGYEQYF. The CDR3 coding sequence is TGCGCCAGCAGCCAAGATAGCCGCCTAGCGGGAGTTGGCTACGAGCAGTACTTC.

The chain joins TRBV7-9 to TRBJ1-2; the match to TRBD1 covers 9 bases. V lost 6 bases and J lost 9; bases outside the gene matches: 11. CDR1 is SEHNR and CDR2 is FQNEAQ in the germline V gene (reference sequence). This CDR3 has 14 amino acids. The CDR3 protein is CASRQTGTGTCYTF. As DNA, the CDR3 is TGTGCCAGCAGGCAGACCGGGACAGGGACATGCTACACCTTC.

This chain connects TRBV7-9 to TRBJ1-1; weak D call: TRBD1 (5 bases). The V end was cut by 6 bases, the J end by 4 bases, with 9 bases between. The V gene's germline CDR1 is SEHNR and CDR2 FQNEAQ (reference sequence). This CDR3 spans 12 amino acids. The CDR3 reads CASREGLTEAFF. In DNA, the CDR3 is TGTGCCAGCAGGGAGGGGCTCACTGAAGCTTTCTTT.

This clone was counted a few times. The CDR3 DNA is TGTGCCAGCATGCGCGGGAGAGGCTACGAGCAGTACTTC. Amino acid sequence: CASMRGRGYEQYF. The genes are TRBV2 and TRBJ2-7; 7 nucleotides agree with TRBD2. V trimming: 7 bases; J trimming: 3 bases; junction bases outside the gene matches: 6. Germline CDR1 and CDR2: SNHLY and FYNNEI. CDR3 size: 13 residues.

CDR3 protein: CASRLPGHAANEQFF. Written as DNA, the CDR3 is TGCGCCAGCAGACTACCAGGGCATGCGGCCAATGAGCAGTTCTTC. V is TRBV10-2 and J is TRBJ2-1, with a weak D call TRBD1 (5 bases). The length of the CDR3 is 15 residues. V lost 6 bases to trimming and J lost 6 bases, with 18 bases between them. From germline, CDR1 is WSHSY and CDR2 SAAADI.

This clone was seen just once. The gene calls are TRBV6-5 and TRBJ2-1, with TRBD1 as a possible D gene (7 bases). The CDR3 covers 14 residues. Trimming stripped 6 bases from V and 4 bases from J, with 13 bases between. From germline, CDR1 is MNHEY and CDR2 SVGAGI. The chain's CDR3 is CASRPEGAYNEQFF. DNA for the CDR3: TGTGCCAGCAGGCCGGAGGGGGCGTACAATGAGCAGTTCTTC.

The chain carries TRBV7-8 and TRBJ1-5, with D unclear. The CDR3 is 13 amino acids. Trimming removed 1 base at V and 6 bases at J, with 7 bases between. The germline gives CDR1 SGHVS, CDR2 FQNEAQ. CDR3 sequence reads: CASSLGTFQPQHF. CDR3 nucleotides: TGTGCCAGCAGCTTAGGAACTTTTCAGCCCCAGCATTTT.

This clone was seen a handful of times. The CDR3: CASSPYRGELFF. The CDR3 DNA reads TGTGCCAGCAGCCCATATCGCGGGGAGCTGTTTTTT. J is TRBJ2-2 and V is TRBV7-9; D not certain. Trimming left V 5 bases short and J 7 bases short, with 8 bases between. The germline V gene encodes CDR1 SEHNR and CDR2 FQNEAQ (reference sequence). The CDR3 has 12 residues.

The genes are TRBV6-5 and TRBJ1-2; D ambiguous. V was shortened by 7 bases and J by 0 bases, with 12 bases between the two germline ends. CDR3 size: 14 residues. The V gene's germline CDR1 is MNHEY and CDR2 SVGAGI. In nucleotides, the CDR3 is TGTGCCAGCACCATTGGCGGGGCTAACTATGGCTACACCTTC. Translating gives CASTIGGANYGYTF.

This clone was seen a few times. The V and J genes are TRBV12-5 and TRBJ2-1; D is ambiguous. Germline values: CDR1 LGHNT, CDR2 FRNRAP. Deletions cut 1 base from V and 5 bases from J, with 9 bases between. The CDR3 totals 14 residues. The CDR3 nucleotides read TGTGCTAGTGGTTTGGCTGGGTCCCACAATGAGCAGTTCTTC. Its protein product is CASGLAGSHNEQFF.

The chain joins TRBV9 to TRBJ1-2, with 12 nucleotides matching TRBD1. Germline assignment: CDR1 SGDLS and CDR2 YYNGEE. With V trimmed by 3 bases and J by 7 bases, 4 bases remained unmatched. This CDR3 has 14 amino acids. The CDR3 DNA reads TGTGCCAGCAGCGGGGGACAGGGGGCTGGTGGCTACACCTTC. This encodes CASSGGQGAGGYTF.

The gene calls are TRBV28 and TRBJ2-1, with 13 bases matching TRBD2. The length of the CDR3 is 14 residues. The germline V gene encodes CDR1 MDHEN and CDR2 SYDVKM. V was clipped by 11 bases and J by 16 bases; unmatched bases: 17. The CDR3 sequence is CAGSRTSGRGGAFF. For the CDR3, the DNA is TGTGCCGGTTCTCGGACTAGCGGGAGAGGGGGGGCATTCTTC. Full variable domain (missing parts from reference TRBV28 and TRBJ2-1): DVKVTQSSRYLVKRTGEKVFLECVQDMDHENMFWYRQDPGLGLRLIYFSYDVKMKEKGDIPEGYSVSREKKERFSLILESASTNQTSMYLCAGSRTSGRGGAFFGPGTRLTVL.

The V and J genes are TRBV7-3 and TRBJ2-5, with D uncertain. The CDR3 has 13 amino acids. Per the germline V gene, CDR1 is SGHTA and CDR2 is FQGTGA. V was trimmed by 1 base and J by 2 bases, leaving 5 bases between them. The CDR3 nucleotides are TGTGCCAGCAGCTTAATGGAGCAAGAGACCCAGTACTTC. Translating gives CASSLMEQETQYF. Based on the CDR3 plus reference TRBV7-3 and TRBJ2-5, the full variable domain is GAGVSQTPSNKVTEKGKYVELRCDPISGHTALYWYRQSLGQGPEFLIYFQGTGAADDSGLPNDRFFAVRPEGSVSTLKIQRTERGDSAVYLCASSLMEQETQYFGPGTRLLVL.

This clone has only a few counts. The chain recombines TRBV19 with TRBJ2-2; D ambiguous. V dropped 3 bases and J dropped 1 base, with 12 bases sitting between them. The CDR3 contains 16 residues. From germline, CDR1 is LNHDA and CDR2 SQIVND (reference sequence). This CDR3 reads CASSIGFERNTGELFF. CDR3 in DNA: TGTGCCAGTAGTATTGGGTTTGAACGGAACACCGGGGAGCTGTTTTTT.

The CDR3 nucleotides read TGTGCCAGCAGCTCCCCCGGGCCCCCTGGACGGGAGACCCAGTACTTC. This translates into CASSSPGPPGRETQYF. The chain carries TRBV7-9 and TRBJ2-5, with D unclear. The CDR3 runs to 16 residues. Trimming removed 4 bases at V and 5 bases at J, with 20 bases between. The germline gives CDR1 SEHNR, CDR2 FQNEAQ (reference sequence).

The rearrangement uses TRBV18 and TRBJ2-3; unclear D gene. This CDR3 is 14 amino acids long. Looked up from germline, CDR1 is KGHSH and CDR2 is LQKENI. V lost 1 base and J 6 bases, leaving 11 bases between the germline ends. The CDR3 reads CASSPQRFFDTQYF. The CDR3 DNA sequence: TGTGCCAGCTCACCACAAAGGTTTTTCGATACGCAGTATTTT.

V gene TRBV30 combines with J gene TRBJ1-2; weak D call: TRBD1 (5 bases). In germline, CDR1 is GTSNPN, CDR2 SVGIG (reference sequence). The CDR3 covers 14 residues. V gave up 6 bases and J gave up 6 bases, with 20 bases separating them. CDR3 loop: CACHHPGRTDGYTF. The CDR3 DNA reads as TGTGCCTGCCACCACCCGGGGCGCACGGATGGCTACACCTTC.

This clone was counted only a few times. J is TRBJ1-1 and V is TRBV5-1, with 7 positions matching TRBD1. The length of the CDR3 is 15 residues. Trimming at V came to 4 bases and at J to 1 base, leaving 7 bases not matched to a gene. Germline values: CDR1 SGHRS, CDR2 YFSETQ. CDR3 in amino acids: CASSIDRARNTEAFF. The CDR3 DNA is TGCGCCAGCAGCATTGACAGGGCGAGGAACACTGAAGCTTTCTTT.